These 30 T cell receptor beta chains share one sample of origin, sequenced in a study of blood T cell repertoires in COVID-19. Libraries were prepared by immunoSEQ multiplex PCR; TCRdb keeps only in-frame clonotypes and omits some of them. The data contain under 200,000 clones, 80% of them singletons. What was sequenced was PBMCs or T cells enriched from blood (not recorded which). Receptors were obtained from a woman between 55 and 75 years old who had recovered from COVID-19.

This chain joins TRBV6-6 and TRBJ2-5; no reliable D call. This CDR3 comprises 11 residues. Trimming cost V 7 bases and J 7 bases, with 10 bases left between them. Per the germline V gene, CDR1 is MNHNY and CDR2 is SVGAGI (reference sequence). CDR3 bases: TGTGCCAGCACAGATATGTGGACCCAGTACTTC. Translating it yields CASTDMWTQYF.

This chain joins TRBV6-5 and TRBJ2-7; 9 bases line up with TRBD2. The ends lost 5 bases at V and 3 bases at J; junction bases unmatched: 2. The CDR3 extends over 13 amino acids. In germline, CDR1 is MNHEY, CDR2 SVGAGI. The CDR3 region is CASSSGGNYEQYF. As DNA, the CDR3 is TGTGCCAGCAGTAGCGGGGGGAACTACGAGCAGTACTTC.

The genes are TRBV2 and TRBJ2-3, with D tentatively TRBD1 (6 bases). Trimming shortened V by 7 bases and J by 4 bases, and 15 bases separated the two germline ends. The CDR3 has 14 residues. Germline V lookup: CDR1 SNHLY, CDR2 FYNNEI. CDR3 in amino acids: CASKLRGEADTQYF. The DNA of the CDR3 is TGTGCCAGCAAGCTCAGGGGTGAGGCAGATACGCAGTATTTT.

This clone was observed at least ten times. The chain uses TRBV7-9 and TRBJ2-2; tentative D call: TRBD2 (6 bases). V dropped 1 base and J dropped 3 bases, with 12 bases sitting between them. This CDR3 is 16 amino acids long. CDR1 and CDR2 (germline): SEHNR, FQNEAQ (reference sequence). The CDR3 region has the DNA TGTGCCAGCAGCTTAGTGGCAGGGACTTACACCGGGGAGCTGTTTTTT. This encodes CASSLVAGTYTGELFF.

In its sample, this clone was seen a few times. The genes are TRBV2 and TRBJ2-3; TRBD2 matches 9 bases. CDR1 and CDR2 from the germline V gene are SNHLY and FYNNEI. The CDR3 is 14 residues long. The junction had 7 bases not matched to a gene; V was cut back by 4 bases and J by 8 bases. The CDR3 loop is CASSGGGALATQYF. The CDR3 DNA is TGTGCCAGCAGTGGCGGGGGGGCCCTAGCTACGCAGTATTTT.

This chain links TRBV18 with TRBJ1-2, with TRBD1 as a possible D gene (5 bases). The CDR3 has 15 residues. Per germline, CDR1 KGHSH and CDR2 LQKENI. V lost 3 bases to trimming and J lost 2 bases, with 13 bases between them. Here the CDR3 DNA reads TGTGCCAGCTCACCCGGGGGAATAGGGAACTATGGCTACACCTTC. Translating gives CASSPGGIGNYGYTF.

The chain carries TRBV30 and TRBJ2-5; tentative D call: TRBD2 (5 bases). V was clipped by 3 bases and J by 2 bases, with 7 bases between them. The CDR3 spans 12 residues. Germline CDR1 is GTSNPN and CDR2 is SVGIG (reference sequence). CDR3 sequence (DNA): TGTGCCTGGAGCCGGGAACAAGAGACCCAGTACTTC. Translated, it gives CAWSREQETQYF. The full variable domain, rest sourced from reference TRBV30 and TRBJ2-5, is SQTIHQWPATLVQPVGSPLSLECTVEGTSNPNLYWYRQAAGRGLQLLFYSVGIGQISSEVPQNLSASRPQDRQFILSSKKLLLSDSGFYLCAWSREQETQYFGPGTRLLVL.

This clone was picked up one time. The CDR3 sequence: CASSQQLAGGSADTQYF. The CDR3 DNA follows: TGTGCCAGCAGCCAACAGCTAGCGGGGGGGTCTGCGGATACGCAGTATTTT. V gene TRBV4-2 combines with J gene TRBJ2-3, with 12 bases lining up with TRBD2. Losses at the gene ends were 2 bases for V and 6 bases for J; bases not matched to a gene: 9. Germline V gene sequence: CDR1 LGHNA, CDR2 YNFKEQ. The CDR3 loop spans 17 amino acids.

This clone was picked up a small number of times. The chain carries TRBV7-2 and TRBJ2-7; tentatively, D is TRBD2 (6 bases). The CDR3 runs to 14 residues. V was cut by 3 bases and J by 0 bases, with 9 bases left in between. Germline CDR1 reads SGHTA; CDR2 reads FQGNSA. The CDR3: CASSFVTSSYEQYF. In DNA, the CDR3 is TGTGCCAGCAGCTTTGTGACTAGCTCCTACGAGCAGTACTTC.

This chain uses TRBV6-1 with TRBJ1-4; D call uncertain. There are 12 residues in the CDR3. The V end was cut by 0 bases, the J end by 15 bases, with 11 bases between. Per the germline V gene, CDR1 is MNHNS and CDR2 is SASEGT. CDR3 nucleotide sequence: TGTGCCAGCAGTGAAGCTAACGCTAGATTGTTTTTT. Amino acids: CASSEANARLFF.

V usage is TRBV5-1 and J usage is TRBJ2-5; TRBD1 is a possible D gene (6 bases). From germline, CDR1 is SGHRS and CDR2 YFSETQ. V shed 5 bases and J shed 5 bases, with 16 bases lying between them. The CDR3 runs to 14 residues. CDR3 coding DNA: TGCGCCAGCAGTTTCTCGACAGGACGGGAGACCCAGTACTTC. Translated: CASSFSTGRETQYF.

The CDR3 nucleotides read TGTGCCAGCAACAGGGACAGGGGATCGAATGAGCAGTTCTTC. Its translation: CASNRDRGSNEQFF. The chain combines TRBV21-1 with TRBJ2-1; the table gives TRBD1 as D, unverified against the DNA. TRBV21-1 is a pseudogene. The CDR3 sequence is 14 residues long.

The CDR3 sequence: CASSYGRGYGYTF. CDR3 in DNA: TGTGCCAGCAGTTATGGCAGGGGGTATGGCTACACCTTC. The genes are TRBV6-5 and TRBJ1-2, with 7 bases matching TRBD1. Germline CDR1 reads MNHEY; CDR2 reads SVGAGI. There are 13 residues in the CDR3. The V gene end was trimmed by 3 bases and the J gene end by 5 bases; junction bases not matched to a gene: 3.

As to this clone: The same CDR3 arises from other DNA sequences in this sample as well. The rearrangement joins TRBV19 to TRBJ1-2, with 12 bases fitting TRBD1. This CDR3 contains 14 residues. The ends lost 5 bases at V and 7 bases at J; junction bases unmatched: 5. Germline assignment: CDR1 LNHDA and CDR2 SQIVND (reference sequence). CDR3 region: CASSPRDRGLGYTF. CDR3 nucleotide sequence: TGTGCCAGTAGTCCTCGGGACAGGGGGCTTGGCTACACCTTC.

There are a few counts of this clone. CDR3: CASSYWGDGYTF. DNA for the CDR3: TGTGCCAGCAGTTACTGGGGCGATGGCTACACCTTC. This chain uses TRBV6-5 with TRBJ1-2, with D possibly matching TRBD1 (5 bases). Trimming removed 1 base at V and 6 bases at J, with 6 bases between. The CDR3 consists of 12 residues. CDR1 MNHEY and CDR2 SVGAGI come from the germline V gene.

This chain uses TRBV11-2 with TRBJ2-3; TRBD1 agrees at 7 bases. Per germline, CDR1 SGHAT and CDR2 FQNNGV. After removal of 6 bases from V and 0 bases from J, the junction contained 6 bases not matched to a gene. The CDR3 contains 15 residues. CDR3 DNA: TGTGCCAGCAGTTACAGGGGACGGAGCACAGATACGCAGTATTTT. Translation gives CASSYRGRSTDTQYF.

This clone came up a few times. J is TRBJ1-2 and V is TRBV3-1 (or the pseudogene TRBV3-2); 8 positions agree with TRBD1. Trimming removed 2 bases from V and 6 bases from J; junction bases left unmatched: 5. Germline CDR1 and CDR2: LGHDT and YNNKEL (reference sequence). The CDR3 length is 14 residues. DNA of the CDR3: TGTGCCAGCAGCCAACAGGGGGCTGGACATGGCTACACCTTC. As protein: CASSQQGAGHGYTF.

V gene TRBV24-1 combines with J gene TRBJ1-5; no firm D call. The CDR3 consists of 12 residues. In germline, CDR1 is KGHDR, CDR2 SFDVKD. V dropped 4 bases and J dropped 4 bases, with 4 bases sitting between them. In DNA, the CDR3 is TGTGCCACCAGTGACCCTAATCAGCCCCAGCATTTT. Translation gives CATSDPNQPQHF.

V usage is TRBV7-6 and J usage is TRBJ1-2, with D unresolved. Trimming cost V 5 bases and J 7 bases, with 11 bases left between them. This CDR3 region has 12 residues. From germline, CDR1 is SGHVS and CDR2 FNYEAQ. CDR3 sequence: CASSPSSAGYTF. The CDR3 region has the DNA TGTGCCAGCAGCCCTAGTAGTGCTGGCTACACCTTC. Combining the CDR3 with reference TRBV7-6 and TRBJ1-2 gives the whole variable domain GAGVSQSPRYKVTKRGQDVALRCDPISGHVSLYWYRQALGQGPEFLTYFNYEAQQDKSGLPNDRFSAERPEGSISTLTIQRTEQRDSAMYRCASSPSSAGYTFGSGTRLTVV.

CDR3 sequence reads: CASTGLDTDTQYF. CDR3 nucleotides: TGTGCCAGCACAGGACTAGACACAGATACGCAGTATTTT. The rearrangement links TRBV9 to TRBJ2-3; TRBD2 matches at 7 bases. Germline trimming cut 6 bases from V and 2 bases from J; bases unmatched to any gene: 3. CDR1 SGDLS and CDR2 YYNGEE come from the germline V gene. The CDR3 sequence is 13 residues long.

The V and J genes are TRBV11-2 and TRBJ1-2, with TRBD1 identical over 8 bases. Germline lookup yields CDR1 SGHAT and CDR2 FQNNGV. CDR3 length equals 15 residues. J was trimmed by 7 bases and V by 5 bases; bases with no gene match: 12. Here the CDR3 DNA reads TGTGCCAGCAGCCCCAACCTGGACAGGGTGGTTGGCTACACCTTC. Its translation is CASSPNLDRVVGYTF.

This clone was counted a single time. The chain joins TRBV27 to TRBJ2-5, with 12 bases that match TRBD2. Trimming removed 5 bases from V and 3 bases from J; junction bases left unmatched: 10. In germline, CDR1 is MNHEY, CDR2 SMNVEV (reference sequence). The CDR3 loop spans 17 amino acids. The CDR3 protein is CASSRPGLAGFKETQYF. In DNA form, the CDR3 reads TGTGCCAGCAGTAGGCCGGGACTAGCGGGTTTTAAAGAGACCCAGTACTTC.

This clone has just one count. The V gene is TRBV5-1, the J gene TRBJ2-7; TRBD1 might be the D (6 bases). V gave up 4 bases and J gave up 2 bases, with 16 bases separating them. Per germline, CDR1 SGHRS and CDR2 YFSETQ. The CDR3 is made up of 15 amino acids. CDR3 residues: CASSNTGIGAYEQYF. CDR3 bases: TGCGCCAGCAGCAACACAGGGATCGGGGCCTACGAGCAGTACTTC.

The gene calls are TRBV24-1 and TRBJ2-3, with a tentative D call TRBD2 (6 bases). The length of the CDR3 is 17 residues. Germline CDR1 KGHDR, CDR2 SFDVKD. V lost 1 base, J lost 2 bases, and 15 bases lay in between. This CDR3 is CATSDLPRGSATDTQYF. The CDR3 DNA is TGTGCCACCAGTGATTTACCCCGGGGGTCAGCCACAGATACGCAGTATTTT.

The chain carries TRBV12-5 and TRBJ2-3, with TRBD2 identical over 9 bases. The CDR3 runs to 17 residues. Germline V gene sequence: CDR1 LGHNT, CDR2 FRNRAP. V lost 0 bases to trimming and J lost 2 bases; unmatched junction nucleotides: 6. The CDR3 loop reads CASGLVVLAGFTDTQYF. In DNA form, the CDR3 reads TGTGCTAGTGGTTTGGTAGTTCTAGCGGGGTTCACAGATACGCAGTATTTT.

This chain connects TRBV10-3 to TRBJ2-5, with D possibly matching TRBD1 (6 bases). Trimming shortened V by 4 bases and J by 4 bases, and 13 bases separated the two germline ends. Germline values: CDR1 ENHRY, CDR2 SYGVKD. The CDR3 loop spans 14 amino acids. The CDR3 region is CAISAQGLGETQYF. The CDR3 DNA follows: TGTGCCATCAGTGCCCAGGGGCTCGGAGAGACCCAGTACTTC.

Comment on this clone: An end of the junction does not agree with germline; a read error may underlie this. The rearrangement uses TRBV12-3 or TRBV12-4 and TRBJ1-2; no reliable D call. The length of the CDR3 is 13 residues. The CDR3 coding sequence is TGTGCCAGCAGTTACCGGACTAATTATGGCTACACCTTC. Protein sequence: CASSYRTNYGYTF.

In its sample, this clone was seen many times. The rearrangement joins TRBV4-2 to TRBJ2-1, with 11 bases that match TRBD2. The CDR3 is made up of 17 amino acids. V shed 1 base, J shed 4 bases, and the junction held 6 bases outside the gene matches. The germline V gene encodes CDR1 LGHNA and CDR2 YNFKEQ. The CDR3 sequence is CASSQGLAGMLYNEQFF. The CDR3 DNA follows: TGTGCCAGCAGCCAAGGACTAGCGGGGATGTTATACAATGAGCAGTTCTTC.

V usage is TRBV5-1 and J usage is TRBJ2-7; 9 bases align to TRBD2. Germline values: CDR1 SGHRS, CDR2 YFSETQ. The CDR3 runs 14 residues. V was clipped by 2 bases and J by 7 bases; unmatched bases: 7. This CDR3 reads CASSFAGGRSEQYF. Written as DNA, the CDR3 is TGCGCCAGCAGCTTTGCGGGGGGGCGGTCAGAGCAGTACTTC.

This clone has only a few counts. This CDR3 reads CASRDRGAYEQYF. CDR3 sequence (DNA): TGTGCCAGTAGGGACAGGGGAGCCTACGAGCAGTACTTC. This chain links TRBV6-5 with TRBJ2-7; 10 bases map to TRBD1. CDR1 is MNHEY and CDR2 is SVGAGI in the germline V gene. J gave up 2 bases and V 9 bases, and 4 bases lay outside the gene matches. The CDR3 sequence is 13 residues long.